These 10 T cell receptor beta chains were sequenced from one sample in a study of shared clonotypes between healthy human individuals. Here immunoSEQ multiplex PCR was the method, and the copy in TCRdb shows in-frame clones only, minus some. The repertoire consists of approximately 740,000 clones, with 92% occurring once and the leading ten covering about 24%. Positively selected for CCR7, the CD45RO-negative cells used as naive CD8 cells excluded terminally differentiated effector memory CD45RA+ cells. The specimen was naive CD8+ T cells sorted from blood. These receptors came from a man younger than 45 in good health.

This clone has only a few counts. The rearrangement links TRBV7-9 to TRBJ2-5; possibly TRBD2 for D (6 bases). The CDR3 spans 12 residues. The V and J ends lost 1 base and 13 bases respectively, with 13 bases between them. The germline V gene has CDR1 SEHNR and CDR2 FQNEAQ (reference sequence). CDR3: CASSLVRGPPYF. The DNA of the CDR3 is TGTGCCAGCAGCTTAGTGCGGGGCCCCCCGTACTTC.

The chain joins TRBV27 to TRBJ2-1; D tentatively fits TRBD1 or TRBD2 (5 bases each). The germline V gene has CDR1 MNHEY and CDR2 SMNVEV (reference sequence). CDR3 size: 15 residues. The ends were cut back, 4 bases at V and 2 bases at J, with 12 bases in the middle. This CDR3 is CASSSGTQTYNEQFF. The CDR3 DNA reads TGTGCCAGCAGTTCCGGGACCCAAACCTACAATGAGCAGTTCTTC.

CDR3 sequence reads: CASSEPSQWANEQFF. The CDR3 nucleotides read TGTGCCAGCAGTGAACCAAGCCAGTGGGCCAATGAGCAGTTCTTC. J is TRBJ2-1 and V is TRBV6-1; D is uncertain. Trimming took 2 bases from V and 6 from J, leaving 14 bases between them. CDR1 and CDR2 from the germline V gene are MNHNS and SASEGT. The CDR3 loop spans 15 amino acids.

The chain combines TRBV6-5 with TRBJ2-7; a weak D match, TRBD2 (5 bases). This CDR3 is built from 14 residues. V was shortened by 5 bases and J by 2 bases, with 13 bases between the two germline ends. The V gene's germline CDR1 is MNHEY and CDR2 SVGAGI. The CDR3 nucleotides read TGTGCCAGCAGTGGTGAATCCGGGGCCTACGAGCAGTACTTC. The encoded protein is CASSGESGAYEQYF.

The CDR3 protein is CASGQGINNEQFF. Here the CDR3 DNA reads TGTGCCAGCGGACAGGGAATTAACAATGAGCAGTTCTTC. V usage is TRBV27 and J usage is TRBJ2-1; 8 bases match TRBD1. V lost 8 bases and J lost 5; bases outside the gene matches: 5. The germline gives CDR1 MNHEY, CDR2 SMNVEV (reference sequence). CDR3 length equals 13 residues.

This clone was observed once. J is TRBJ1-1 and V is TRBV5-4; a possible D gene is TRBD1 (5 bases). Per germline, CDR1 SGHNT and CDR2 YYREEE (reference sequence). The V gene lost 0 bases and the J gene lost 1 base, with 19 bases spanning the gap. CDR3 length: 18 residues. The CDR3 protein is CASSLGEDLGAPNTEAFF. CDR3 sequence (DNA): TGTGCCAGCAGCTTGGGGGAAGATTTAGGGGCCCCGAACACTGAAGCTTTCTTT.

This clone was seen once. DNA of the CDR3: TGTGCTAGTGGTTTGGGGCAGGGCTTTGTAAACACCATATATTTT. This codes for CASGLGQGFVNTIYF. The rearrangement links TRBV12-5 to TRBJ1-3; the D gene is possibly TRBD1 (5 bases). V was pared by 1 base and J by 6 bases, with 13 bases between. CDR3 length: 15 amino acids. Germline assignment: CDR1 LGHNT and CDR2 FRNRAP.

The chain combines TRBV13 with TRBJ2-1; the D is unclear. Germline V lookup: CDR1 PRHDT, CDR2 FYEKMQ (reference sequence). The CDR3 length is 14 residues. The germline V and J ends were trimmed by 0 bases and 7 bases, with 10 bases remaining between them. CDR3 region: CASSLGLAGNEQFF. For the CDR3, the DNA is TGTGCCAGCAGCTTAGGCCTCGCTGGGAATGAGCAGTTCTTC. The complete variable domain, with remaining parts taken from reference TRBV13 and TRBJ2-1, reads AAGVIQSPRHLIKEKRETATLKCYPIPRHDTVYWYQQGPGQDPQFLISFYEKMQSDKGSIPDRFSAQQFSDYHSELNMSSLELGDSALYFCASSLGLAGNEQFFGPGTRLTVL.

The chain joins TRBV7-9 to TRBJ2-1; 9 bases are shared with TRBD2. V gave up 2 bases and J gave up 3 bases; unmatched junction bases: 2. Germline CDR1 SEHNR, CDR2 FQNEAQ (reference sequence). The CDR3 is 15 residues long. The CDR3 loop is CASSLTTSGYNEQFF. CDR3 coding DNA: TGTGCCAGCAGCTTAACGACTAGCGGCTACAATGAGCAGTTCTTC. Full variable domain (rest looked up from reference TRBV7-9 and TRBJ2-1): DTGVSQNPRHKITKRGQNVTFRCDPISEHNRLYWYRQTLGQGPEFLTYFQNEAQLEKSRLLSDRFSAERPKGSFSTLEIQRTEQGDSAMYLCASSLTTSGYNEQFFGPGTRLTVL.

Comment on this clone: The sample has other DNA sequences that encode this CDR3 too. The CDR3 coding sequence is TGTGCCAGCAGCGTAGGCACTAGCGGGTCCTACAATGAGCAGTTCTTC. It is translated as CASSVGTSGSYNEQFF. The rearrangement links TRBV9 to TRBJ2-1; 9 bases are shared with TRBD2. From germline, CDR1 is SGDLS and CDR2 YYNGEE. J lost 1 base, V lost 0 bases, and 2 bases had no gene match. There are 16 residues in the CDR3.